This T cell receptor beta chain was sequenced during a study of blood T cell repertoires in COVID-19. About the study: Donors in the United States, Italy and Spain gave samples during acute or convalescent COVID-19. Nucleic acid was either cDNA or gDNA, and it came from T cells, B-cell-depleted T cells, or PBMCs.

Under the authors' procedure: For nucleated cells, counts were estimated from reference gene primer amplification. The table came from immunoSEQ multiplex PCR; TCRdb's copy has only in-frame clones and leaves some out. V, J and clone size are taken as reported in that table, and D and trimming were inferred from the DNA itself. The repertoire holds about 120,000 clones, with about 89% as singletons. Germline V gene data show CDR1 as SGHDT and CDR2 as YYEEEE. V lost 4 bases, J lost 4 bases, and 8 bases lay in between. The CDR3 contains 12 residues. The V call is TRBV5-6, the J call TRBJ1-2, with D possibly being TRBD1 (6 bases). Source material: peripheral blood. The clonotype comes from a human donor with acute or convalescent COVID-19. The donor label of this sample is uncertain. The CDR3 coding sequence is TGTGCCAGCAGCCAGGACAGCTATGGCTACACCTTC. This sequence encodes CASSQDSYGYTF.